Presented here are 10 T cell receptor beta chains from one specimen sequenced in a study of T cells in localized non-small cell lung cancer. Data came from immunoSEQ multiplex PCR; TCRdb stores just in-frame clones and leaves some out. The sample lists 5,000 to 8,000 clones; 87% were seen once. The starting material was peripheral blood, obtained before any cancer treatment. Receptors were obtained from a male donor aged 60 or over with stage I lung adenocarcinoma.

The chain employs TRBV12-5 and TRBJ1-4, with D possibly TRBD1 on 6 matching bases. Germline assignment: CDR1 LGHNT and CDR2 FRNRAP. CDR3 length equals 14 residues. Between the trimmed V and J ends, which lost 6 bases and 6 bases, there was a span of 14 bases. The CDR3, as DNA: TGTGCTAGTGGAACTACAGGGTTGGATGAAAAACTGTTTTTT. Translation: CASGTTGLDEKLFF.

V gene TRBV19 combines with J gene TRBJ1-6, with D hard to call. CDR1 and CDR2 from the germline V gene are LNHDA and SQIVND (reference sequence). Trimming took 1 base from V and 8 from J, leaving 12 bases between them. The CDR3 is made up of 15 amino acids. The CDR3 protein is CASSIGLKRDSPLHF. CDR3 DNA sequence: TGTGCCAGTAGTATAGGCCTCAAAAGGGATTCACCCCTCCACTTT.

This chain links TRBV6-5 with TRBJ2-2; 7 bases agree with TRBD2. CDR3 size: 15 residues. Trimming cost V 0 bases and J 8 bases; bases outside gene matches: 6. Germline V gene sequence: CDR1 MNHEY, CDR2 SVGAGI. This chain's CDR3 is CASSYSGGSLGELFF. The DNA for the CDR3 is TGTGCCAGCAGTTACTCCGGGGGGTCCCTTGGGGAGCTGTTTTTT.

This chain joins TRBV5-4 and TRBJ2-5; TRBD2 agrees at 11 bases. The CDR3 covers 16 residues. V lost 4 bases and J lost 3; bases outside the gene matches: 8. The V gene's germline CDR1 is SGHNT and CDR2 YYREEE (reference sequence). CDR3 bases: TGTGCCAGCAGCACTAGCGGGAGCTACTCTAAAGAGACCCAGTACTTC. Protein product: CASSTSGSYSKETQYF. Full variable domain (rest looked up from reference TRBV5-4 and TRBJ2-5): ETGVTQSPTHLIKTRGQQVTLRCSSQSGHNTVSWYQQALGQGPQFIFQYYREEENGRGNFPPRFSGLQFPNYSSELNVNALELDDSALYLCASSTSGSYSKETQYFGPGTRLLVL.

Here the CDR3 DNA reads TGTGCCTCCTCTCGACGGCCCAACACTGAAGCTTTCTTT. Residues: CASSRRPNTEAFF. This chain joins TRBV6-6 and TRBJ1-1, with D unresolved. The CDR3 extends over 13 amino acids. CDR1 and CDR2 (germline): MNHNY, SVGAGI (reference sequence). The V gene lost 11 bases and the J gene lost 2 bases, with 15 bases spanning the gap.

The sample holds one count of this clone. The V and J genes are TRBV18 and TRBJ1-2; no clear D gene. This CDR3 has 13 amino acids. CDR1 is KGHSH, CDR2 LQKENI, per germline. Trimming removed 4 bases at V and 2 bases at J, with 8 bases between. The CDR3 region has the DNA TGTGCCAGCTCACAGGACGGGAACTATGGCTACACCTTC. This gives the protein CASSQDGNYGYTF.

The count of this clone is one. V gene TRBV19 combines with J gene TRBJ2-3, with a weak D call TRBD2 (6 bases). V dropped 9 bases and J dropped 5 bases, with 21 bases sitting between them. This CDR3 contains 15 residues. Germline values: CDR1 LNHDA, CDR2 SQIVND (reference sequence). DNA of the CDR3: TGTGCCAGCAAGTTTAAGGCGGGACTGCAAGATACGCAGTATTTT. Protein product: CASKFKAGLQDTQYF. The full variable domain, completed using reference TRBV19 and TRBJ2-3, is DGGITQSPKYLFRKEGQNVTLSCEQNLNHDAMYWYRQDPGQGLRLIYYSQIVNDFQKGDIAEGYSVSREKKESFPLTVTSAQKNPTAFYLCASKFKAGLQDTQYFGPGTRLTVL.

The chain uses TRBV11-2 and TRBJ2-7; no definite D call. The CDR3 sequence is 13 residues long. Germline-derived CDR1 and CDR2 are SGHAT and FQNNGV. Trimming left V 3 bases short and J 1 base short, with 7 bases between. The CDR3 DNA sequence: TGTGCCAGCAGCTTTTATTCGTCCTACGAGCAGTACTTC. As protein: CASSFYSSYEQYF.

Here the CDR3 reads CASGLRSYNSPLHF. CDR3 nucleotides: TGTGCCAGCGGGTTGCGCTCCTATAATTCACCCCTCCACTTT. The rearrangement joins TRBV6-1 to TRBJ1-6; D is unresolved. The CDR3 is 14 amino acids. Germline values: CDR1 MNHNS, CDR2 SASEGT. V was trimmed by 8 bases and J by 0 bases, leaving 8 bases between them.

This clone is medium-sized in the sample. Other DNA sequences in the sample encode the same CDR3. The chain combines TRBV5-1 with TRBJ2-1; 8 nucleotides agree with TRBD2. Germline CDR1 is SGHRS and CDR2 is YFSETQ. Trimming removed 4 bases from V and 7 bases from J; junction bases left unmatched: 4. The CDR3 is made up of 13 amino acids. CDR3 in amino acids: CASSLPGGNEQFF. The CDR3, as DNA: TGCGCCAGCAGCCTGCCGGGGGGGAATGAGCAGTTCTTC.